This TCR beta chain was documented in a study of breast tumors, draining lymph nodes, adjacent tissues. TCRdb reprocessed the multiplex PCR reads with MiXCR, giving one entry per CDR3 protein. The repertoire has around 300,000 distinct CDR3 sequences, over 25% of them found once; the top ten carry about 1%. This clonotype has ten or more counts. What it recognizes is unknown. Whole-study findings and limits: Findings are consistent with lymph node origin and intratumoral expansion of most tumor T cells. The lymph node origin of tumor T cells was framed as consistent with a hypothesis, not demonstrated.

Samples came from axillary lymph nodes draining the breast cancer. V lost 4 bases and J lost 1, with 20 bases in between. The germline gives CDR1 SGHRS, CDR2 YFSETQ. The length of the CDR3 is 17 residues. Specimen: axillary lymph node tissue. This chain uses TRBV5-1 with TRBJ1-2; TRBD1 might be the D (5 bases). The receptor comes from a female donor with breast cancer. Some clones in this sample may be carry-over from other donors' samples. The DNA for the CDR3 is TGCGCCAGCAGCCCTCCTCTAGACAGATTACTTAACTATGGCTACACCTTC. It is translated as CASSPPLDRLLNYGYTF.